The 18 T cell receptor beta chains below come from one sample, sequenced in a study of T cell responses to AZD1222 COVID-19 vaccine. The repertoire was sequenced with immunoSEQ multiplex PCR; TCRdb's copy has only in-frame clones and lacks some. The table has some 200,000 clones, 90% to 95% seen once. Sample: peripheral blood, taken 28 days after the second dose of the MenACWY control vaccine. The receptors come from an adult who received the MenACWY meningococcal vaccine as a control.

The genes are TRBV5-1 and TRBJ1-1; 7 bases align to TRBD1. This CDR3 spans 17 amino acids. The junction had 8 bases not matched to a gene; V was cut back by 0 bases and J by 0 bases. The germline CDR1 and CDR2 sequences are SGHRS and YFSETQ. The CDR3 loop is CASSLGQGMSMNTEAFF. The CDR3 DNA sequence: TGCGCCAGCAGCTTGGGACAGGGAATGAGCATGAACACTGAAGCTTTCTTT.

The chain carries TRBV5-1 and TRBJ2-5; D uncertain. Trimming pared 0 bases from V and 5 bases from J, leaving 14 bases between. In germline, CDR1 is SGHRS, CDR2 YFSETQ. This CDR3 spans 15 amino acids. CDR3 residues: CASSLVAQPTETQYF. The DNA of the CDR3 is TGCGCCAGCAGCTTGGTGGCTCAGCCGACGGAGACCCAGTACTTC.

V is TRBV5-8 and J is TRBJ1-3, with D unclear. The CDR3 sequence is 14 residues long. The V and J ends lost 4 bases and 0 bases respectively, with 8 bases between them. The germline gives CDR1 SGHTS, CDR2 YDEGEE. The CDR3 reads CASSPAVSGNTIYF. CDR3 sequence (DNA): TGTGCCAGCAGCCCGGCGGTCTCTGGAAACACCATATATTTT.

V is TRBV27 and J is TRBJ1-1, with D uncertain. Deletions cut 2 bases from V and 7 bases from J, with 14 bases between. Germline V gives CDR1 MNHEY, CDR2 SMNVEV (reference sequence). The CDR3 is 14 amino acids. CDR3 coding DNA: TGTGCCAGCAGTTTACGCCTCGGCAGACGTGAAGCTTTCTTT. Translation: CASSLRLGRREAFF.

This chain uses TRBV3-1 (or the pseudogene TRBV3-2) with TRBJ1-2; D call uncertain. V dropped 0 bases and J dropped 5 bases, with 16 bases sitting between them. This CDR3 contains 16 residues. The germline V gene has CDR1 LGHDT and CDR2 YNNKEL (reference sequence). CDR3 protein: CASSQDLGVRAYGYTF. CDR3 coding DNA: TGTGCCAGCAGCCAAGATCTGGGAGTTAGGGCGTATGGCTACACCTTC.

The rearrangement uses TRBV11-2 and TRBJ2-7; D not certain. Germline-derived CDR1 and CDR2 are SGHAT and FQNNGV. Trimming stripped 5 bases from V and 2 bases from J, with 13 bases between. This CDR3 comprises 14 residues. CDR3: CASSLEGRTYEQYF. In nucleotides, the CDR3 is TGTGCCAGCAGCCTGGAAGGACGGACCTACGAGCAGTACTTC.

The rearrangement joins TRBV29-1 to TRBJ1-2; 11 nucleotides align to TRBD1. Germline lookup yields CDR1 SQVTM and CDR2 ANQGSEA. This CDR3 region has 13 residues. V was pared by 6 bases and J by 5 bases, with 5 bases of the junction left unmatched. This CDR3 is CSVGTGGMYGYTF. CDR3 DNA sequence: TGCAGCGTCGGGACAGGGGGGATGTATGGCTACACCTTC.

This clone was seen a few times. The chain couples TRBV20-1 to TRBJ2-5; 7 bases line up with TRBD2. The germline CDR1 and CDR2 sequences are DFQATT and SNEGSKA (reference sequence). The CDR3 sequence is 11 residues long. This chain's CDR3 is CAGGGEETQYF. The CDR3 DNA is TGCGCCGGTGGGGGGGAAGAGACCCAGTACTTC.

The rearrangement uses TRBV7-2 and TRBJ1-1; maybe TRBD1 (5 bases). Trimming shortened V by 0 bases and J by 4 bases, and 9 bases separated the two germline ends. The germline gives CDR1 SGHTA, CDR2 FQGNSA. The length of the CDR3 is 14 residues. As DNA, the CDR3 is TGTGCCAGCAGCTTAGCGGGGGAGGGCACTGAAGCTTTCTTT. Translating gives CASSLAGEGTEAFF.

The CDR3: CASSLIPGASYEQYF. The CDR3 DNA follows: TGTGCCAGCAGCTTAATTCCGGGAGCATCCTACGAGCAGTACTTC. This chain joins TRBV7-3 and TRBJ2-7; D may be TRBD2 (6 bases). With 1 base removed from V and 1 base from J, the gap between germline ends came to 11 bases. This CDR3 has 15 residues. Germline V gene lookup returns CDR1 SGHTA and CDR2 FQGTGA.

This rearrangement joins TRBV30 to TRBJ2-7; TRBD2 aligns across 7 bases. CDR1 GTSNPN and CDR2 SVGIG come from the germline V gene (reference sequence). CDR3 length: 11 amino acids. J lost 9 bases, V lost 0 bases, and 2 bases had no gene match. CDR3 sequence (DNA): TGTGCCTGGAGTGTACCGGGGGGGCAGTACTTC. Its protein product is CAWSVPGGQYF. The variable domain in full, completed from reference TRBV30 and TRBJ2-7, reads SQTIHQWPATLVQPVGSPLSLECTVEGTSNPNLYWYRQAAGRGLQLLFYSVGIGQISSEVPQNLSASRPQDRQFILSSKKLLLSDSGFYLCAWSVPGGQYFGPGTRLTVT.

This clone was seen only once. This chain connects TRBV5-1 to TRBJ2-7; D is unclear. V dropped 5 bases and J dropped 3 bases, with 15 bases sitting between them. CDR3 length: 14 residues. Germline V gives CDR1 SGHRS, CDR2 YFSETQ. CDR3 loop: CASRGRDFDYEQYF. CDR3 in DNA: TGCGCCAGCAGGGGTAGGGATTTCGACTACGAGCAGTACTTC.

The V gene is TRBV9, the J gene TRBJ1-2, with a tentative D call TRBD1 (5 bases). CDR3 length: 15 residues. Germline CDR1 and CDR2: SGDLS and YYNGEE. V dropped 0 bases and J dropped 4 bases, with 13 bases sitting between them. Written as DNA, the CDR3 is TGTGCCAGCAGCGTAGCTACCGGGGCGGGCTATGGCTACACCTTC. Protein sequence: CASSVATGAGYGYTF. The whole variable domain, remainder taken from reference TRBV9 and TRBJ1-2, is DSGVTQTPKHLITATGQRVTLRCSPRSGDLSVYWYQQSLDQGLQFLIQYYNGEERAKGNILERFSAQQFPDLHSELNLSSLELGDSALYFCASSVATGAGYGYTFGSGTRLTVV.

The CDR3 region has the DNA TGTGCCAGCAGTCGCCCCGGGACAGGGACCTACGAGCAGTACTTC. It encodes CASSRPGTGTYEQYF. This chain uses TRBV28 with TRBJ2-7; 9 nucleotides line up with TRBD1. Trimming removed 5 bases from V and 2 bases from J; junction bases left unmatched: 7. Germline V gene data show CDR1 as MDHEN and CDR2 as SYDVKM. There are 15 residues in the CDR3. Full variable domain (rest looked up from reference TRBV28 and TRBJ2-7): DVKVTQSSRYLVKRTGEKVFLECVQDMDHENMFWYRQDPGLGLRLIYFSYDVKMKEKGDIPEGYSVSREKKERFSLILESASTNQTSMYLCASSRPGTGTYEQYFGPGTRLTVT.

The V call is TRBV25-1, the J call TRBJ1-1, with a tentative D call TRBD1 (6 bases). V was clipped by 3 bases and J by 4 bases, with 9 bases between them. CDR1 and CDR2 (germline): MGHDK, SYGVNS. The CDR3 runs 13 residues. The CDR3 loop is CASSDRTVTEAFF. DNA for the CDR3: TGTGCCAGCAGTGACCGGACAGTCACTGAAGCTTTCTTT.

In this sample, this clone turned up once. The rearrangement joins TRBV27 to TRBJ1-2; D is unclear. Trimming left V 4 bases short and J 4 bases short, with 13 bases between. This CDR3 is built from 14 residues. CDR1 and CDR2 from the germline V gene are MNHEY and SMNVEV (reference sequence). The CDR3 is CASSSTQGSYGYTF. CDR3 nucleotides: TGTGCCAGCAGTTCTACCCAAGGCAGCTATGGCTACACCTTC.

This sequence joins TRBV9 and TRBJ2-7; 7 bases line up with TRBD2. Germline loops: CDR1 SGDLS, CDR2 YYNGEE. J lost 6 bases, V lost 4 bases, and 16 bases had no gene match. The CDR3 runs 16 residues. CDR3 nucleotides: TGTGCCAGCAGCCTGGGGCTGGGGGGGGTAGACTCCGAGCAGTACTTC. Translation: CASSLGLGGVDSEQYF.

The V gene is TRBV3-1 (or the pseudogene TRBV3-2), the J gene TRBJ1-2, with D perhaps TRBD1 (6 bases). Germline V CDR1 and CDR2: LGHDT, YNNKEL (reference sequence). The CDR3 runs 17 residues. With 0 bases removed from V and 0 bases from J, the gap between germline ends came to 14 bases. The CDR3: CASSQDHLGATNYGYTF. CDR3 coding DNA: TGTGCCAGCAGCCAAGATCATCTGGGGGCAACTAACTATGGCTACACCTTC.